Many counts were recorded for the clone carrying this T cell receptor beta chain. The antigen is unknown. Researchers took RNA transcripts and amplified the TCR beta CDR3 regions from them. The primer set for the first-round RT-PCR of the TCR CDR3 was HTBI. TCRdb re-called the multiplex PCR reads through MiXCR, storing one row per CDR3 protein. This table has around 290,000 distinct CDR3 sequences, roughly 15% appearing once. The data belong to a study of T cells in Graves' hyperthyroidism and ophthalmopathy. Study-level points and caveats: The model predicted ophthalmopathy a median roughly 6.5 months before onset.

The CDR3 totals 15 residues. From germline, CDR1 is SGHRS and CDR2 YFSETQ. J was trimmed by 4 bases and V by 4 bases; bases with no gene match: 5. Sequenced input: blood. This TCR was recovered from a woman aged 40 to 49 with Graves' hyperthyroidism. This rearrangement joins TRBV5-1 to TRBJ2-5; TRBD2 matches 12 bases. The CDR3 loop is CASSPLLAGGETQYF. As DNA, the CDR3 is TGCGCCAGCAGCCCGTTACTAGCGGGAGGAGAGACCCAGTACTTC.